What follows are 5 T cell receptor beta chains derived from one specimen sequenced in a study of OX40 agonist ivuxolimab in advanced cancers. The table came from immunoSEQ multiplex PCR; TCRdb's copy has only in-frame clones and leaves some out. The profile covers tens of thousands of clones, with around 74% appearing a single time and roughly 10% taken by the ten largest. Source: CD4+ or CD8+ T cells sorted from blood, taken in a trial of the OX40 agonist ivuxolimab. These receptors all come from an adult with an advanced solid tumor such as melanoma, head and neck, liver or kidney cancer.

The rearrangement uses TRBV28 and TRBJ2-2; 7 positions match TRBD1. The germline V gene has CDR1 MDHEN and CDR2 SYDVKM. Unmatched junction bases numbered 16, after V lost 5 bases and J lost 1 base. The CDR3 consists of 19 residues. CDR3 bases: TGTGCCAGCAGTCACACACGCCCCGGGACAGAGCTGAACACCGGGGAGCTGTTTTTT. Translation gives CASSHTRPGTELNTGELFF. Drawing the rest from reference TRBV28 and TRBJ2-2, the complete variable domain is DVKVTQSSRYLVKRTGEKVFLECVQDMDHENMFWYRQDPGLGLRLIYFSYDVKMKEKGDIPEGYSVSREKKERFSLILESASTNQTSMYLCASSHTRPGTELNTGELFFGEGSRLTVL.

The chain has TRBV10-3 and TRBJ2-1; 15 bases map to TRBD2. This CDR3 region has 17 residues. Germline-derived CDR1 and CDR2 are ENHRY and SYGVKD. V shed 8 bases and J 0 bases; nucleotides not matched to a gene: 5. CDR3 bases: TGTGCCATCGCCGGGACTAGCGGGAGGAGCTCCTACAATGAGCAGTTCTTC. Translating gives CAIAGTSGRSSYNEQFF.

The chain uses TRBV14 and TRBJ2-7; 9 bases are shared with TRBD1. The ends lost 4 bases at V and 5 bases at J; junction bases unmatched: 15. The length of the CDR3 is 17 residues. Germline assignment: CDR1 SGHDN and CDR2 FVKESK. CDR3 DNA: TGTGCCAGCAGCCTAATTGTCCACCCGGGACAGGGAAACGAGCAGTACTTC. Translated: CASSLIVHPGQGNEQYF. Supplemented by reference TRBV14 and TRBJ2-7, the full variable domain reads EAGVTQFPSHSVIEKGQTVTLRCDPISGHDNLYWYRRVMGKEIKFLLHFVKESKQDESGMPNNRFLAERTGGTYSTLKVQPAELEDSGVYFCASSLIVHPGQGNEQYFGPGTRLTVT.

The chain employs TRBV5-4 and TRBJ2-1; TRBD2 might be the D (6 bases). CDR1 and CDR2 (germline): SGHNT, YYREEE (reference sequence). The CDR3 has 16 residues. Trimming cost V 4 bases and J 5 bases, with 19 bases left between them. CDR3 protein: CASSRPLADQDNEQFF. CDR3 sequence (DNA): TGTGCCAGCAGCAGACCACTAGCTGACCAAGACAATGAGCAGTTCTTC.

This clone was counted once. The chain links TRBV9 to TRBJ2-1; no clear D gene. CDR1 and CDR2 (germline): SGDLS, YYNGEE. CDR3 length: 13 amino acids. V lost 3 bases and J 3 bases, leaving 7 bases between the germline ends. The CDR3 DNA is TGTGCCAGCAGCGCCAAAAACTACAATGAGCAGTTCTTC. Its protein is CASSAKNYNEQFF.